These 27 T cell receptor beta chains originate from one sample sequenced in a study of diagnostic markers for celiac disease. From its re-call of the reads, TCRdb lists each CDR3 protein once, without DNA. The repertoire shows about 4,000 distinct CDR3 sequences; the top ten hold 9% to 10%. The sample was either unsorted cells or a sorted T cell fraction (not recorded which). These receptors were obtained from a human donor. This table probably holds off-target reads from a library built for another chain.

This clonotype is labeled medium-sized based on frequency. The V gene is TRBV5-1, the J gene TRBJ1-6; absent DNA, TCRdb's TRBD1 call cannot be checked. In germline, CDR1 is SGHRS, CDR2 YFSETQ. This CDR3 has 15 amino acids. CDR3 sequence reads: CASSLSGRDNSPLHF.

This chain joins TRBV6-5 and TRBJ1-1; lacking DNA, the TRBD1 call made by TCRdb goes unchecked. CDR1 is MNHEY and CDR2 is SVGAGI in the germline V gene. The CDR3 is 15 amino acids. This CDR3 is CASSSPQGAQSEAFF.

This clonotype is labeled medium-sized (0.01 to 0.1%) based on frequency. The CDR3 loop is CSASRRGAEAFF. The V and J genes are TRBV20-1 and TRBJ1-1; TCRdb's D call of TRBD1 is untestable without DNA. Germline CDR1 is DFQATT and CDR2 is SNEGSKA (reference sequence). This CDR3 spans 12 amino acids.

This clonotype ranks as medium-sized in terms of frequency. The rearrangement joins TRBV20-1 to TRBJ2-1. Germline-derived CDR1 and CDR2 are DFQATT and SNEGSKA (reference sequence). The CDR3 is 15 residues long. CDR3 in amino acids: CSARVLGPSYNEQFF.

This clonotype counts as medium-sized by frequency. The V gene is TRBV5-4, the J gene TRBJ2-3; there is no DNA to check the TCRdb D call of TRBD1. The CDR3 length is 15 residues. Germline loops: CDR1 SGHNT, CDR2 YYREEE (reference sequence). This CDR3 is CASTSGGRGTDTQYF.

This chain joins TRBV18 and TRBJ1-3. Germline assignment: CDR1 KGHSH and CDR2 LQKENI. The CDR3 has 15 amino acids. The CDR3 region is CASSPERIGGNTIYF.

J is TRBJ1-3 and V is TRBV28; TCRdb selects TRBD1, and the lack of DNA leaves this call unchecked. Germline-derived CDR1 and CDR2 are MDHEN and SYDVKM. The CDR3 loop spans 16 amino acids. CDR3 loop: CASSMAGTLSGNTIYF.

Judged by frequency, this clonotype is medium-sized. V and J are TRBV7-6 and TRBJ1-6. Germline CDR1 and CDR2: SGHVS and FNYEAQ. The CDR3 contains 15 residues. CDR3 protein: CASSLIKGWNSPLHF.

This chain links TRBV20-1 with TRBJ1-1; TCRdb selects TRBD1, and the lack of DNA leaves this call unchecked. CDR3 size: 15 residues. Germline lookup yields CDR1 DFQATT and CDR2 SNEGSKA (reference sequence). Here the CDR3 reads CSAREGTTRNTEAFF.

The V call is TRBV6-6, the J call TRBJ1-3; TCRdb designates TRBD1, a call that cannot be tested without DNA. CDR1 MNHNY and CDR2 SVGAGI come from the germline V gene (reference sequence). The CDR3 consists of 17 residues. This chain's CDR3 is CASRNRLQGAQGNTIYF.

By frequency, this clonotype registers medium-sized (0.01 to 0.1%). The V call is TRBV7-2, the J call TRBJ1-2; TCRdb designates TRBD1, a call that cannot be tested without DNA. Germline-derived CDR1 and CDR2 are SGHTA and FQGNSA. The CDR3 spans 13 residues. This chain's CDR3 is CASSTDRVEGYTF.

Considering frequency, this clonotype is medium-sized. The chain combines TRBV7-2 with TRBJ2-3; without DNA, the TCRdb call of TRBD1 cannot be checked. The CDR3 extends over 15 amino acids. CDR1 SGHTA and CDR2 FQGNSA come from the germline V gene. CDR3 sequence reads: CASSLSPGFIDTQYF.

The gene calls are TRBV3-1 and TRBJ2-7; absent DNA, TCRdb's TRBD1 call cannot be checked. CDR1 LGHDT and CDR2 YNNKEL come from the germline V gene (reference sequence). The CDR3 loop spans 16 amino acids. CDR3: CASSQDLQGGPYEQYF.

This clonotype is identified as medium-sized from frequency. The chain is built from TRBV3-1 and TRBJ1-1. Germline loops: CDR1 LGHDT, CDR2 YNNKEL (reference sequence). This CDR3 has 17 amino acids. The CDR3 loop reads CASSQDRALTENTEAFF.

The rearrangement uses TRBV10-3 and TRBJ1-3; TCRdb's D gene call, TRBD1, goes unchecked for lack of DNA. CDR3 size: 15 residues. Germline V CDR1 and CDR2: ENHRY, SYGVKD. The CDR3 here is CAISEPGSSGNTIYF.

This clonotype shows up as large by frequency. The rearrangement joins TRBV6-5 to TRBJ1-2. This CDR3 has 11 amino acids. Germline values: CDR1 MNHEY, CDR2 SVGAGI. This CDR3 reads CASSYGGSYTF.

By frequency, this clonotype registers medium-sized. This chain connects TRBV5-4 to TRBJ1-2. This CDR3 is built from 13 residues. The V gene's germline CDR1 is SGHNT and CDR2 YYREEE (reference sequence). The CDR3 protein is CASSGRADYGYTF.

The V gene is TRBV4-2, the J gene TRBJ2-2; absent DNA, TCRdb's TRBD1 call cannot be checked. Germline-derived CDR1 and CDR2 are LGHNA and YNFKEQ. This CDR3 is built from 15 residues. CDR3 sequence: CASCPRAGDTGELFF.

In terms of frequency, this clonotype is medium-sized. CDR3: CASTRVWVNEQFF. The chain has TRBV6-1 and TRBJ2-1; the TCRdb D gene call, TRBD2, has no DNA to confirm it. The CDR3 consists of 13 residues. CDR1 is MNHNS, CDR2 SASEGT, per germline.

This clonotype is medium-sized by frequency. CDR3 in amino acids: CASSLAPGGNTEAFF. This rearrangement joins TRBV7-2 to TRBJ1-1; TCRdb selects TRBD1, and the lack of DNA leaves this call unchecked. The germline V gene encodes CDR1 SGHTA and CDR2 FQGNSA. This CDR3 is 15 amino acids long.

This clonotype is deemed medium-sized (0.01 to 0.1%) by its frequency. The chain has TRBV29-1 and TRBJ1-3. Germline assignment: CDR1 SQVTM and CDR2 ANQGSEA. The CDR3 extends over 12 amino acids. The CDR3 loop is CSVEDNANTIYF.

The rearrangement links TRBV29-1 to TRBJ2-3; TCRdb outputs TRBD1, but without DNA this stays unchecked. In germline, CDR1 is SQVTM, CDR2 ANQGSEA. This CDR3 comprises 13 residues. CDR3: CSVAQDLRGRVYF.

This clonotype ranks as medium-sized (0.01 to 0.1%) in terms of frequency. The CDR3 sequence is CAISRTGLNTEAFF. This chain uses TRBV10-3 with TRBJ1-1; lacking DNA, the TRBD1 call made by TCRdb goes unchecked. Per germline, CDR1 ENHRY and CDR2 SYGVKD. The CDR3 covers 14 residues.

The chain links TRBV5-1 to TRBJ2-3; TCRdb selects TRBD2, and the lack of DNA leaves this call unchecked. The CDR3 runs 18 residues. CDR1 and CDR2 (germline): SGHRS, YFSETQ. The CDR3 loop reads CASSWGLAGPTITDTQYF.

Frequency places this clonotype as medium-sized (0.01 to 0.1%). The V gene is TRBV7-2, the J gene TRBJ1-2; the TCRdb call, TRBD1, lacks DNA for checking. The CDR3 length is 15 residues. Germline assignment: CDR1 SGHTA and CDR2 FQGNSA. CDR3 in amino acids: CASSWGPGGGYGYTF.

V gene TRBV18 combines with J gene TRBJ1-6. Germline loops: CDR1 KGHSH, CDR2 LQKENI. CDR3 size: 14 residues. This CDR3 is CASSPPRSGSPLHF.

The rearrangement joins TRBV24-1 to TRBJ1-5; TCRdb names TRBD1, which stays unverified in the absence of DNA. CDR3 length equals 19 residues. Germline loops: CDR1 KGHDR, CDR2 SFDVKD. CDR3 in amino acids: CATSDSTGQPLRGNQPQHF.